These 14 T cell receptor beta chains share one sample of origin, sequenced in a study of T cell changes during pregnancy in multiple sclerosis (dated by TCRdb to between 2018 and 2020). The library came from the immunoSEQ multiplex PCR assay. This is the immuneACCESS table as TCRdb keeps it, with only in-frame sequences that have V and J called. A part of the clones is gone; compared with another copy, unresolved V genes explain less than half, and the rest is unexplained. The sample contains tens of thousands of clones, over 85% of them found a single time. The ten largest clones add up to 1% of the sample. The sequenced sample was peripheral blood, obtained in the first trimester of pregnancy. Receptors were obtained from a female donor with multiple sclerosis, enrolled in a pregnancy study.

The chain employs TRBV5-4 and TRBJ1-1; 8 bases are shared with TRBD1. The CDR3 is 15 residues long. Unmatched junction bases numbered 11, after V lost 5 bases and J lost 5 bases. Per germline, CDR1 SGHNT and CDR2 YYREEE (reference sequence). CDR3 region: CASSFPGGAETEAFF. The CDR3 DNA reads TGTGCCAGCAGTTTTCCAGGGGGCGCGGAGACTGAAGCTTTCTTT. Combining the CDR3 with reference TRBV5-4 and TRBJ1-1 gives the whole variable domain ETGVTQSPTHLIKTRGQQVTLRCSSQSGHNTVSWYQQALGQGPQFIFQYYREEENGRGNFPPRFSGLQFPNYSSELNVNALELDDSALYLCASSFPGGAETEAFFGQGTRLTVV.

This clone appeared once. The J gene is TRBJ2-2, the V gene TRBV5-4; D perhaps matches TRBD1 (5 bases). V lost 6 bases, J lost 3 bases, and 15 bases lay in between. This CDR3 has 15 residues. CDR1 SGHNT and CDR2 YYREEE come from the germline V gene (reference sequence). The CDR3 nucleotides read TGTGCCAGCATGAGTGGCAGGGTCGACACCGGGGAGCTGTTTTTT. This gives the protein CASMSGRVDTGELFF.

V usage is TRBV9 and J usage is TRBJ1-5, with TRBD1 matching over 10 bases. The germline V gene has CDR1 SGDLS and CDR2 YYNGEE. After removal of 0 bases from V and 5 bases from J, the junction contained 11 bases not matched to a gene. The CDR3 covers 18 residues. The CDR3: CASSVEGRGQGPHQPQHF. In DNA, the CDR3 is TGTGCCAGCAGCGTAGAGGGCCGGGGACAGGGGCCCCATCAGCCCCAGCATTTT.

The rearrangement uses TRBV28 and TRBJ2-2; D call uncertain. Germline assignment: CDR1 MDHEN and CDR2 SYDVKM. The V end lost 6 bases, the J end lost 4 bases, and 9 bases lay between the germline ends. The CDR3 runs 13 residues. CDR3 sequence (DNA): TGTGCCAGCAGCCCCGCTAGCACCGGGGAGCTGTTTTTT. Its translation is CASSPASTGELFF.

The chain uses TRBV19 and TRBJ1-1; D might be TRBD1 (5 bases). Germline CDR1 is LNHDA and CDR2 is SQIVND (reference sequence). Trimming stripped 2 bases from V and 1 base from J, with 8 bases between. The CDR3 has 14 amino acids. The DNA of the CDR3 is TGTGCCAGTAGTATACGGCAGGGGAACACTGAAGCTTTCTTT. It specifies CASSIRQGNTEAFF.

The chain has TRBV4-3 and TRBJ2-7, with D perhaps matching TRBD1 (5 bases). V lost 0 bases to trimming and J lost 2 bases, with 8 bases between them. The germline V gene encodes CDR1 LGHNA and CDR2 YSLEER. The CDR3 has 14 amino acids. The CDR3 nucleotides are TGCGCCAGCAGCCAAGATCCCAGGGCCTACGAGCAGTACTTC. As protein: CASSQDPRAYEQYF.

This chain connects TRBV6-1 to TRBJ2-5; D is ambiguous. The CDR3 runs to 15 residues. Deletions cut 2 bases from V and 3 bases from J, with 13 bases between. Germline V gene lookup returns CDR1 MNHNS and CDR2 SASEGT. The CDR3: CASSEMVRQKETQYF. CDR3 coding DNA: TGTGCCAGCAGTGAAATGGTGAGGCAGAAAGAGACCCAGTACTTC.

The CDR3 here is CASSMTAGTDTQYF. The CDR3 DNA sequence: TGTGCCAGCAGTATGACGGCGGGCACAGATACGCAGTATTTT. The chain is built from TRBV7-3 and TRBJ2-3; D not certain. V was trimmed by 6 bases and J by 1 base, leaving 11 bases between them. This CDR3 is built from 14 residues. CDR1 SGHTA and CDR2 FQGTGA come from the germline V gene.

CDR3 protein: CASSYLQGSNTEAFF. The CDR3 bases are TGCGCCAGCAGCTACTTACAGGGGTCGAACACTGAAGCTTTCTTT. The V and J genes are TRBV5-1 and TRBJ1-1; 7 bases align to TRBD1. The V gene end was trimmed by 3 bases and the J gene end by 1 base; junction bases not matched to a gene: 6. The CDR3 length is 15 residues. Germline V gives CDR1 SGHRS, CDR2 YFSETQ.

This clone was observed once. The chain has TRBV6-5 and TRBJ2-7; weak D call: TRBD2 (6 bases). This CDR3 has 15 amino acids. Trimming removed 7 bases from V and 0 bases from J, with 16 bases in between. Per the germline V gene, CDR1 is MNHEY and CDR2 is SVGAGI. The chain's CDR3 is CASKRSGESSYEQYF. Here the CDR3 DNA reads TGTGCCAGCAAACGGTCGGGGGAAAGCTCCTACGAGCAGTACTTC.

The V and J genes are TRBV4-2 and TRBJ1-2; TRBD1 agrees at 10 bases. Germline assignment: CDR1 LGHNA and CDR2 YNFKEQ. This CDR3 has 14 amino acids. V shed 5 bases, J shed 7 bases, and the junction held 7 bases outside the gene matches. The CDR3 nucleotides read TGTGCCAGCAGCGCTTCCGGGACAGGGGTTGGCTACACCTTC. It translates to CASSASGTGVGYTF.

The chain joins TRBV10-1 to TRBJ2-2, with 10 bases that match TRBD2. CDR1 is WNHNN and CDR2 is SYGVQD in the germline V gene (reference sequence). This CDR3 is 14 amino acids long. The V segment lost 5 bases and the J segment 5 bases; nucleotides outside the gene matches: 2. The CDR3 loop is CASSSGRGTGELFF. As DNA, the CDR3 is TGCGCCAGCAGTAGCGGGAGGGGGACCGGGGAGCTGTTTTTT.

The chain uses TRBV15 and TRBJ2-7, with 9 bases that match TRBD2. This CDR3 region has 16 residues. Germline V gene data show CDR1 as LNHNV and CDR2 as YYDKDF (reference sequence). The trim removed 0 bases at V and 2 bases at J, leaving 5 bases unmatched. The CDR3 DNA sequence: TGTGCCACCAGCAGAGATGCGGCGGGGGGGCCCTACGAGCAGTACTTC. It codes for CATSRDAAGGPYEQYF.

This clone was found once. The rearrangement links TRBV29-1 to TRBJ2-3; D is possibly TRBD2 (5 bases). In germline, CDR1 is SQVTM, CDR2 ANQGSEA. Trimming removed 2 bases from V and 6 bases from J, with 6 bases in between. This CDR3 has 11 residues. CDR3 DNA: TGCAGCGTTGAATTAGCGGATACGCAGTATTTT. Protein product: CSVELADTQYF.